These T cell receptor beta chains were read from a single sample in a study of blood T cell repertoires in COVID-19. Method: immunoSEQ multiplex PCR; TCRdb's copy keeps in-frame clones and lacks some. The sample lists some 250,000 clones, approximately 85% occurring once. The specimen was PBMCs or T cells enriched from blood (not recorded which). These receptors were taken from a woman aged 45 to 65 who had recovered from COVID-19. The CDR3 runs from the conserved cysteine through the conserved F or W. A D gene is named only where the DNA matches it firmly. Rows may omit the clone size; those that give it use once, few, many or a size class.

clone_size: -
v_call: TRBV28
d_call: TRBD2
j_call: TRBJ2-7
cdr3_nt: TGTGCCAGCAGTTCGTCTAGCGGAGGGACCTACGAGCAGTACTTC
cdr3_aa: CASSSSSGGTYEQYF

clone_size: -
v_call: TRBV29-1
d_call: TRBD1
j_call: TRBJ2-7
cdr3_nt: TGCAGCGTTAGGACAGGGGGCGACGAGCAGTACTTC
cdr3_aa: CSVRTGGDEQYF

clone_size: few
v_call: TRBV29-1
d_call: -
j_call: TRBJ2-7
cdr3_nt: TGCAGCGTTGAAGGCAGCGGAGAGCAGTACTTC
cdr3_aa: CSVEGSGEQYF

clone_size: -
v_call: TRBV27
d_call: -
j_call: TRBJ2-5
cdr3_nt: TGTGCCAGCAGTCCTGGACACCTTCAAGAGACCCAGTACTTC
cdr3_aa: CASSPGHLQETQYF

clone_size: -
v_call: TRBV5-1
d_call: TRBD2
j_call: TRBJ2-5
cdr3_nt: TGCGCCAGCAGCTTGGGTTCTAGCGGGAGTGTGACCCAGTACTTC
cdr3_aa: CASSLGSSGSVTQYF

clone_size: once
v_call: TRBV18
d_call: -
j_call: TRBJ1-6
cdr3_nt: TGTGCCAGCTCACCACGGGACTTACCCCTCCACTTT
cdr3_aa: CASSPRDLPLHF

clone_size: -
v_call: TRBV6-2/TRBV6-3
d_call: -
j_call: TRBJ2-7
cdr3_nt: TGTGCCAGCAGTTACGCGCATTACTACGAGCAGTACTTC
cdr3_aa: CASSYAHYYEQYF

clone_size: once
v_call: TRBV10-3
d_call: -
j_call: TRBJ2-1
cdr3_nt: TGTGCCATCAGTGACCGACTACCAAGCTCCTACAATGAGCAGTTCTTC
cdr3_aa: CAISDRLPSSYNEQFF

clone_size: -
v_call: TRBV13
d_call: -
j_call: TRBJ2-3
cdr3_nt: TGTGCCAGCGGCCTGGGCGGACTCACAGATACGCAGTATTTT
cdr3_aa: CASGLGGLTDTQYF

clone_size: -
v_call: TRBV4-1
d_call: TRBD1
j_call: TRBJ1-1
cdr3_nt: TGCGCCAGCAGCCCCCAAACCGGGACAGGGGGCCCGGGAACCACTGAAGCTTTCTTT
cdr3_aa: CASSPQTGTGGPGTTEAFF

clone_size: -
v_call: TRBV5-1
d_call: TRBD1
j_call: TRBJ1-2
cdr3_nt: TGCGCCAGCAGCGTGGGACAGGGGTTGCCTTACTATGGCTACACCTTC
cdr3_aa: CASSVGQGLPYYGYTF

clone_size: -
v_call: TRBV2
d_call: TRBD2
j_call: TRBJ2-7
cdr3_nt: TGTGCCAGCTACTTCATAGCGGGAGTAAGCGAGCAGTACTTC
cdr3_aa: CASYFIAGVSEQYF

clone_size: -
v_call: TRBV7-9
d_call: -
j_call: TRBJ1-3
cdr3_nt: TGTGCCAGCAGCCCGGCACTCGGACTGATCATAGGAAACACCATATATTTT
cdr3_aa: CASSPALGLIIGNTIYF

clone_size: -
v_call: TRBV4-1
d_call: -
j_call: TRBJ2-2
cdr3_nt: TGCGCCAGCAGCCAAGATTGGGCATTAGGGAACACCGGGGAGCTGTTTTTT
cdr3_aa: CASSQDWALGNTGELFF

clone_size: -
v_call: TRBV29-1
d_call: -
j_call: TRBJ1-1
cdr3_nt: TGCAGCGGAGGAGGGACGGCTGAAGCTTTCTTT
cdr3_aa: CSGGGTAEAFF

clone_size: -
v_call: TRBV29-1
d_call: -
j_call: TRBJ2-2
cdr3_nt: TGCAGCGTTGGGGGCAGACTGACCGGGGAGCTGTTTTTT
cdr3_aa: CSVGGRLTGELFF

clone_size: -
v_call: TRBV10-3
d_call: -
j_call: TRBJ2-7
cdr3_nt: TGTGCCATCAGTGTGGGCATCTACGAGCAGTACTTC
cdr3_aa: CAISVGIYEQYF

clone_size: -
v_call: TRBV28
d_call: TRBD1
j_call: TRBJ1-5
cdr3_nt: TGTGCCAGCAGACGACAGGGCCTAAATCAGCCCCAGCATTTT
cdr3_aa: CASRRQGLNQPQHF